These 23 T cell receptor beta chains were sequenced from one sample in a study of T cells after yellow fever vaccination. Each CDR3 protein gets one entry after TCRdb re-called the 5' RACE reads with MiXCR. This sample has some 500,000 distinct CDR3 sequences; 13% occur once, and the top ten carry around 15%. Material: PBMCs, obtained on the day of the yellow fever booster vaccination. The receptors shown here come from a man aged 25 to 45 who received the YFV17D yellow fever vaccine.

The chain is built from TRBV3-1 and TRBJ2-5; no definite D call. V lost 1 base and J 7 bases, leaving 16 bases between the germline ends. This CDR3 has 15 residues. Germline-derived CDR1 and CDR2 are LGHDT and YNNKEL (reference sequence). This CDR3 reads CASSQGFVPPGTQYF. As DNA, the CDR3 is TGTGCCAGCAGCCAAGGGTTTGTCCCCCCCGGGACCCAGTACTTC.

There are a few counts of this clonotype. For the CDR3, the DNA is TGTGCCAGCAGGCAAGCTCTGGGGGGCGGGAGCTTAGATACGCAGTATTTT. Residues: CASRQALGGGSLDTQYF. The chain uses TRBV28 and TRBJ2-3, with a weak D call TRBD2 (7 bases). V was trimmed by 6 bases and J by 5 bases, leaving 24 bases between them. The CDR3 runs 17 residues. Per the germline V gene, CDR1 is MDHEN and CDR2 is SYDVKM.

There are a few counts of this clonotype. The chain uses TRBV10-3 and TRBJ1-2, with TRBD1 as a possible D gene (5 bases). The CDR3 is 13 residues long. Germline CDR1 and CDR2: ENHRY and SYGVKD. Trimming stripped 2 bases from V and 3 bases from J, with 7 bases between. For the CDR3, the DNA is TGTGCCATCAGTGAGACGGGGGACTATGGCTACACCTTC. Amino acid sequence: CAISETGDYGYTF.

The rearrangement uses TRBV24-1 and TRBJ2-2; TRBD1 matches at 7 bases. The V segment lost 4 bases and the J segment 2 bases; nucleotides outside the gene matches: 6. The CDR3 consists of 16 residues. Per germline, CDR1 KGHDR and CDR2 SFDVKD. The CDR3 spells CATSDSRQGNTGELFF. The CDR3 nucleotides are TGTGCCACCAGTGACTCCAGACAGGGAAACACCGGGGAGCTGTTTTTT.

This clonotype was seen a handful of times. This chain joins TRBV29-1 and TRBJ2-3, with TRBD1 matching over 7 bases. From germline, CDR1 is SQVTM and CDR2 ANQGSEA. V shed 6 bases, J shed 4 bases, and the junction held 4 bases outside the gene matches. This CDR3 has 12 amino acids. The CDR3 sequence: CSVTGAADTQYF. Here the CDR3 DNA reads TGCAGCGTCACAGGGGCGGCAGATACGCAGTATTTT.

This clonotype was detected only a few times. The chain uses TRBV23-1 and TRBJ1-1, with TRBD1 matching 9 bases. TRBV23-1 is recorded as an ORF, its role being uncertain. CDR3 length: 18 residues. With 3 bases clipped from V and 4 bases from J, the junction kept 15 bases outside the gene matches. DNA for the CDR3: TGCGCCAGCAGTCAGGGGACAGGGACAACCTGGGTGGGCACTGAAGCTTTCTTT. Translated: CASSQGTGTTWVGTEAFF.

In its sample, this clonotype was seen a few times. J is TRBJ1-1 and V is TRBV2, with 11 nucleotides matching TRBD1. The CDR3 totals 12 residues. J lost 9 bases, V lost 4 bases, and 1 base had no gene match. CDR1 is SNHLY, CDR2 FYNNEI, per germline. This CDR3 is CASSGTGGKAFF. CDR3 DNA: TGTGCCAGCAGTGGGACAGGGGGCAAAGCTTTCTTT.

The rearrangement links TRBV25-1 to TRBJ2-6; D is unclear. Germline V CDR1 and CDR2: MGHDK, SYGVNS. V shed 4 bases and J shed 0 bases, with 13 bases lying between them. The CDR3 loop spans 17 amino acids. The CDR3 protein is CASSAAGRSSGANVLTF. The CDR3 DNA is TGTGCCAGCAGTGCAGCTGGACGGAGCTCTGGGGCCAACGTCCTGACTTTC.

Ten or more counts support this clonotype. The chain uses TRBV29-1 and TRBJ2-7; D not certain. V lost 4 bases and J lost 2, with 9 bases in between. CDR3 size: 12 residues. Germline lookup yields CDR1 SQVTM and CDR2 ANQGSEA. This chain's CDR3 is CSVGGGAYEQYF. The DNA for the CDR3 is TGCAGCGTTGGAGGCGGCGCCTACGAGCAGTACTTC.

The rearrangement joins TRBV28 to TRBJ2-4; tentative D call: TRBD2 (6 bases). Deletions cut 2 bases from V and 3 bases from J, with 8 bases between. Per the germline V gene, CDR1 is MDHEN and CDR2 is SYDVKM. CDR3 length: 14 amino acids. The CDR3 protein is CASSLGGDKNIQYF. CDR3 in DNA: TGTGCCAGCAGTTTAGGAGGGGACAAAAACATTCAGTACTTC.

The table lists this clonotype with a few counts. The chain combines TRBV7-8 with TRBJ1-4; maybe TRBD1 (6 bases). The CDR3 loop spans 14 amino acids. Per the germline V gene, CDR1 is SGHVS and CDR2 is FQNEAQ. The V end was cut by 5 bases, the J end by 8 bases, with 15 bases between. CDR3 in DNA: TGTGCCAGCAGCCCTAGGGGGATTGGGGAAAAACTGTTTTTT. Protein: CASSPRGIGEKLFF.

This clonotype was detected a few times. This chain uses TRBV7-2 with TRBJ1-1; D is uncertain. V gave up 1 base and J gave up 2 bases, with 8 bases separating them. The germline V gene encodes CDR1 SGHTA and CDR2 FQGNSA. CDR3 size: 14 residues. The CDR3 loop reads CASSLEWFNTEAFF. CDR3 bases: TGTGCCAGCAGCTTAGAATGGTTCAACACTGAAGCTTTCTTT.

The table lists this clonotype with a few counts. The chain has TRBV3-1 and TRBJ2-3, with no clear D. Trimming cost V 4 bases and J 0 bases, with 11 bases left between them. The CDR3 is 15 amino acids. Germline assignment: CDR1 LGHDT and CDR2 YNNKEL (reference sequence). The CDR3 reads CASSPWARSTDTQYF. In nucleotides, the CDR3 is TGTGCCAGCAGCCCCTGGGCCAGAAGCACAGATACGCAGTATTTT.

The V call is TRBV19, the J call TRBJ2-1; 7 nucleotides match TRBD2. V trimming: 7 bases; J trimming: 4 bases; junction bases outside the gene matches: 4. CDR3 length: 13 residues. From germline, CDR1 is LNHDA and CDR2 SQIVND (reference sequence). The CDR3 DNA follows: TGTGCCAGTATTGGGGGGGATTACAATGAGCAGTTCTTC. Protein product: CASIGGDYNEQFF.

As to this clonotype: A read error is likely, as this CDR3 ends without the conserved phenylalanine or tryptophan. This chain uses TRBV29-1 with TRBJ2-1, with TRBD1 matching over 7 bases. V lost 8 bases and J lost 1; bases outside the gene matches: 8. Germline lookup yields CDR1 SQVTM and CDR2 ANQGSEA. CDR3 length: 14 residues. The CDR3 DNA sequence: TGCAGCACAACGGACAGGCCGTCCTACAATGAGCAGTTCTTG. Protein sequence: CSTTDRPSYNEQFL.

This clonotype has ten or more counts. This chain links TRBV6-5 with TRBJ2-7, with 7 bases lining up with TRBD1. CDR3 size: 19 residues. Germline trimming cut 0 bases from V and 3 bases from J; bases unmatched to any gene: 17. Germline V gene lookup returns CDR1 MNHEY and CDR2 SVGAGI. CDR3 amino acids: CASSYSNRGPLIGLYEQYF. Here the CDR3 DNA reads TGTGCCAGCAGTTACTCGAACAGGGGTCCCCTAATCGGGCTCTACGAGCAGTACTTC.

This clonotype was detected many times. This chain links TRBV12-5 with TRBJ2-1; 7 bases match TRBD2. In germline, CDR1 is LGHNT, CDR2 FRNRAP. CDR3 length: 15 residues. The V and J ends lost 5 bases and 5 bases, in that order; junction bases with no gene match: 9. In DNA form, the CDR3 reads TGTGCTAGTGGTCCTCCCCCCCGGGGGGACAATGAGCAGTTCTTC. The encoded protein is CASGPPPRGDNEQFF.

The chain recombines TRBV7-2 with TRBJ2-1, with TRBD2 as a possible D gene (5 bases). The CDR3 runs to 12 residues. Per the germline V gene, CDR1 is SGHTA and CDR2 is FQGNSA. V was cut by 1 base and J by 12 bases, with 10 bases left in between. The CDR3 spells CASSLGPGRQFF. For the CDR3, the DNA is TGTGCCAGCAGCTTAGGCCCGGGAAGGCAGTTCTTC. Full variable domain (remainder filled in from reference TRBV7-2 and TRBJ2-1): GAGVSQSPSNKVTEKGKDVELRCDPISGHTALYWYRQSLGQGLEFLIYFQGNSAPDKSGLPSDRFSAERTGGSVSTLTIQRTQQEDSAVYLCASSLGPGRQFFGPGTRLTVL.

In this sample, this clonotype turned up a few times. The chain uses TRBV28 and TRBJ2-7; D not resolved. The CDR3 consists of 14 residues. V gave up 7 bases and J gave up 3 bases, with 16 bases separating them. The germline V gene encodes CDR1 MDHEN and CDR2 SYDVKM. Here the CDR3 DNA reads TGTGCCAGCAAATCGGCTCCGTGGGACTACGAGCAGTACTTC. Its translation is CASKSAPWDYEQYF.

This clonotype was seen only a few times. The V and J genes are TRBV5-1 and TRBJ1-1; TRBD1 matches 7 bases. Germline assignment: CDR1 SGHRS and CDR2 YFSETQ. V was clipped by 3 bases and J by 4 bases; unmatched bases: 9. CDR3 length: 15 residues. The CDR3 loop reads CASSYSTGFLTEAFF. Here the CDR3 DNA reads TGCGCCAGCAGCTACTCGACAGGGTTCCTCACTGAAGCTTTCTTT.

This clonotype showed up many times. The chain links TRBV29-1 to TRBJ2-1; 9 positions match TRBD1. There are 13 residues in the CDR3. Germline CDR1 reads SQVTM; CDR2 reads ANQGSEA. V was clipped by 3 bases and J by 5 bases; unmatched bases: 2. CDR3 in amino acids: CSVERDRDNEQFF. The CDR3 nucleotides are TGCAGCGTTGAGCGGGACAGGGACAATGAGCAGTTCTTC.

This clonotype showed up just a few times. This chain links TRBV12-3 or TRBV12-4 with TRBJ2-1; D call uncertain. The ends were cut back, 3 bases at V and 3 bases at J, with 15 bases in the middle. CDR3 length: 16 amino acids. The CDR3 loop reads CASSLGIVGNYNEQFF. The CDR3 nucleotides are TGTGCCAGCAGTTTGGGCATTGTGGGGAACTACAATGAGCAGTTCTTC.

The chain carries TRBV12-3 or TRBV12-4 and TRBJ2-1; D is possibly TRBD2 (6 bases). V dropped 7 bases and J dropped 7 bases, with 23 bases sitting between them. The CDR3 spans 16 residues. The CDR3 protein is CASTRDSSAPVNEQFF. In DNA form, the CDR3 reads TGTGCCAGCACACGGGACTCCAGCGCCCCAGTGAATGAGCAGTTCTTC.